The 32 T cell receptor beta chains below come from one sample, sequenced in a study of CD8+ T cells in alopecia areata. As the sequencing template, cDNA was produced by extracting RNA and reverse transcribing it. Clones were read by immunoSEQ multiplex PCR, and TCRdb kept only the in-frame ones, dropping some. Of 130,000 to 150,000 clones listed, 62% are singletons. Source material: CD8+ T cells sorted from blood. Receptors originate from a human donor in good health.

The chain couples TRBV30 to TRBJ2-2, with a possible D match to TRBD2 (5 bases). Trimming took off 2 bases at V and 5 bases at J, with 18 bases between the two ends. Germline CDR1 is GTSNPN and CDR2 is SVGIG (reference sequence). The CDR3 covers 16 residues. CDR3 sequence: CAWSPREGGPTGELFF. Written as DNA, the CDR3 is TGTGCCTGGAGTCCACGGGAAGGCGGACCGACCGGGGAGCTGTTTTTT.

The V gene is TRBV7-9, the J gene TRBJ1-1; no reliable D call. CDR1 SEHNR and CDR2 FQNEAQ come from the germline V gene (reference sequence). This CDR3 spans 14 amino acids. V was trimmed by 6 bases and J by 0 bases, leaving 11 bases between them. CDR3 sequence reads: CASSPFGLNTEAFF. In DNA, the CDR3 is TGTGCCAGCAGTCCTTTCGGTCTGAACACTGAAGCTTTCTTT. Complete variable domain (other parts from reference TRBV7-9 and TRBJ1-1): DTGVSQNPRHKITKRGQNVTFRCDPISEHNRLYWYRQTLGQGPEFLTYFQNEAQLEKSRLLSDRFSAERPKGSFSTLEIQRTEQGDSAMYLCASSPFGLNTEAFFGQGTRLTVV.

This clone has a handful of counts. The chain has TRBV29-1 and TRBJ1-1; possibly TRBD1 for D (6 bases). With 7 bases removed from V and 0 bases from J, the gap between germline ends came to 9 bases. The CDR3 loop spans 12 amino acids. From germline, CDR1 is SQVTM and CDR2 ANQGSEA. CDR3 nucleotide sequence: TGCAGCGATACAGGGATGAACACTGAAGCTTTCTTT. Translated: CSDTGMNTEAFF.

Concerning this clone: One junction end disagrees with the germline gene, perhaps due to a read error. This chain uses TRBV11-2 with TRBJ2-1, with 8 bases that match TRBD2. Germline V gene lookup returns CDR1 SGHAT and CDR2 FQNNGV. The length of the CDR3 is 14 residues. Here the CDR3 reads CASTLSGRGIEQFF. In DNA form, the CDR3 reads TGTGCCAGCACCTTAAGCGGGAGAGGGATTGAGCAGTTCTTC.

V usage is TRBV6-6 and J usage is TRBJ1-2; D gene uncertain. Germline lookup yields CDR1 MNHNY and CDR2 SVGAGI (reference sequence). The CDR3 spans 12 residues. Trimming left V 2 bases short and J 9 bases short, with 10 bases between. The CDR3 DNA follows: TGTGCCAGCAGTTACGTAGGGAGTAGCTACACCTTC. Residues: CASSYVGSSYTF.

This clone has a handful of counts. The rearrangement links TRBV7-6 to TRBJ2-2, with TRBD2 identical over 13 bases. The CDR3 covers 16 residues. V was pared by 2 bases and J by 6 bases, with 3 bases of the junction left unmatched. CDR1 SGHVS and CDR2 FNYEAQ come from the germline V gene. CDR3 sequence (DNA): TGTGCCAGCAGCTTATCGACTAGCGGGAGGTCCGGGGAGCTGTTTTTT. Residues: CASSLSTSGRSGELFF.

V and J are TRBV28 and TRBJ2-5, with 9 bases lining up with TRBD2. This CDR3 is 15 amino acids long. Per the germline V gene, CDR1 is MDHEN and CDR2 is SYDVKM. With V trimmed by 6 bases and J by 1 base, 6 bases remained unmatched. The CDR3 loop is CASSLTSGVQETQYF. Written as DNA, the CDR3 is TGTGCCAGCAGCCTGACTAGCGGAGTCCAAGAGACCCAGTACTTC.

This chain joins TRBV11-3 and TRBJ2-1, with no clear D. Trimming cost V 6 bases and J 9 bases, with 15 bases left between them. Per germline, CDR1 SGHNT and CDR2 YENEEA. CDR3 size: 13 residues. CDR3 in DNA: TGTGCCAGCAGACCCCCCGACGTTCTTGAGCAGTTCTTC. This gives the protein CASRPPDVLEQFF.

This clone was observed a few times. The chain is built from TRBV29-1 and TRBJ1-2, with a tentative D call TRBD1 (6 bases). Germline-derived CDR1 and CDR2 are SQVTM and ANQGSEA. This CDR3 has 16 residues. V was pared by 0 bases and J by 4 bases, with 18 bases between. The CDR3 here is CSVEDGGPGQTYGYTF. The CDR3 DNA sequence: TGCAGCGTTGAAGATGGGGGACCCGGACAGACCTATGGCTACACCTTC.

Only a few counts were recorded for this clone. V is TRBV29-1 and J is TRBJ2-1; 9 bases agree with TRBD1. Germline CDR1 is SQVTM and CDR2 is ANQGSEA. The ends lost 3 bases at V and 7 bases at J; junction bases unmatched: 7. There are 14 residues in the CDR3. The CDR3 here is CSVDWGQGFNEQFF. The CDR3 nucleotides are TGCAGCGTTGATTGGGGACAGGGTTTTAATGAGCAGTTCTTC.

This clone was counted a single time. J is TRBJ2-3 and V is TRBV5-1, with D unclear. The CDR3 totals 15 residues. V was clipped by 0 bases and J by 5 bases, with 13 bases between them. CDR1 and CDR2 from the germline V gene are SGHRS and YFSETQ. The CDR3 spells CASSLELPMVDTQYF. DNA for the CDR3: TGCGCCAGCAGCTTGGAACTCCCCATGGTAGATACGCAGTATTTT. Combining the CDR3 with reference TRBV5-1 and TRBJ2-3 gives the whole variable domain KAGVTQTPRYLIKTRGQQVTLSCSPISGHRSVSWYQQTPGQGLQFLFEYFSETQRNKGNFPGRFSGRQFSNSRSEMNVSTLELGDSALYLCASSLELPMVDTQYFGPGTRLTVL.

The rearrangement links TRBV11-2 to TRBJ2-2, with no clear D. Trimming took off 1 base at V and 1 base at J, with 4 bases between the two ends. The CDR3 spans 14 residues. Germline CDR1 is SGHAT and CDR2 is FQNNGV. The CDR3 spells CASSLAGNTGELFF. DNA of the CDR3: TGTGCCAGCAGCTTAGCAGGGAACACCGGGGAGCTGTTTTTT.

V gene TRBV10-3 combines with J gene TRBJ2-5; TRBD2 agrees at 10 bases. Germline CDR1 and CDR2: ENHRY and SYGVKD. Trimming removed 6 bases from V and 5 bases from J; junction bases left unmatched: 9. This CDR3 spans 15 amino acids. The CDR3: CAISEGAGGGETQYF. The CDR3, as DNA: TGTGCCATCAGCGAGGGAGCGGGAGGGGGCGAGACCCAGTACTTC.

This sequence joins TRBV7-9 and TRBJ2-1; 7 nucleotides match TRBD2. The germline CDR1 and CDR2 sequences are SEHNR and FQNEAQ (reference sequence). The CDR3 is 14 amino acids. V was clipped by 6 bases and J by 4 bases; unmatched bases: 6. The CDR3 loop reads CASSTTSRYNEQFF. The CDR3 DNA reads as TGTGCCAGCAGTACGACTAGCCGGTACAATGAGCAGTTCTTC.

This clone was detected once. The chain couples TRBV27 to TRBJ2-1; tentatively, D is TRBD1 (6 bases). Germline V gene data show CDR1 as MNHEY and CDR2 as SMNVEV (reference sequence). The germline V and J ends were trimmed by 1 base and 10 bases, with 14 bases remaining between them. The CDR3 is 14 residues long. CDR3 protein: CASSLLTGLYEQFF. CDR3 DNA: TGTGCCAGCAGTTTATTAACAGGGCTGTACGAGCAGTTCTTC.

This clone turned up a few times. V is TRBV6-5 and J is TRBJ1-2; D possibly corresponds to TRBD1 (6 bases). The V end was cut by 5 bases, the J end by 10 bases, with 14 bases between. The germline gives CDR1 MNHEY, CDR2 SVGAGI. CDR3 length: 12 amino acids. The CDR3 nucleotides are TGTGCCAGCAGTCTCGTCGGGGGGGCCTACACCTTC. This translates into CASSLVGGAYTF.

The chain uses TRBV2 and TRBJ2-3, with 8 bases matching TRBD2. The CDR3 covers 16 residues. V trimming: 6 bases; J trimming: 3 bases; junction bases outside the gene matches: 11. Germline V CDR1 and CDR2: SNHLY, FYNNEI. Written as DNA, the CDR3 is TGTGCCAGCAGGGGGAGAGCGGGAGAAAGAACAGATACGCAGTATTTT. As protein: CASRGRAGERTDTQYF. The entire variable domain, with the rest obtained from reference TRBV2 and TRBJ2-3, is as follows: EPEVTQTPSHQVTQMGQEVILRCVPISNHLYFYWYRQILGQKVEFLVSFYNNEISEKSEIFDDQFSVERPDGSNFTLKIRSTKLEDSAMYFCASRGRAGERTDTQYFGPGTRLTVL.

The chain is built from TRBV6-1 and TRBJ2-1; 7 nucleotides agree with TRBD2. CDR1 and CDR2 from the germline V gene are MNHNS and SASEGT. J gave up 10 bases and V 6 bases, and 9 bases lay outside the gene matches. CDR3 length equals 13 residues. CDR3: CASSLSGVREQFF. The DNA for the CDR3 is TGTGCCAGCAGCCTGAGCGGGGTACGAGAGCAGTTCTTC.

CDR3 residues: CASSLPTRPYEQYF. The CDR3 bases are TGTGCCAGCAGCTTACCTACTAGACCCTACGAGCAGTACTTC. The V call is TRBV7-9, the J call TRBJ2-7; D might be TRBD2 (5 bases). The CDR3 is made up of 14 amino acids. The V end lost 2 bases, the J end lost 2 bases, and 10 bases lay between the germline ends. CDR1 SEHNR and CDR2 FQNEAQ come from the germline V gene (reference sequence).

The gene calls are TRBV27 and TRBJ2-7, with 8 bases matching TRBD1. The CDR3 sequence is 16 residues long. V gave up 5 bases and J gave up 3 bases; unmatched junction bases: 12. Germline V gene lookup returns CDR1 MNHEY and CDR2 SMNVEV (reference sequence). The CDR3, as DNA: TGTGCCAGCAGTCATCGACAGGGGACCTTCCACTACGAGCAGTACTTC. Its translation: CASSHRQGTFHYEQYF.

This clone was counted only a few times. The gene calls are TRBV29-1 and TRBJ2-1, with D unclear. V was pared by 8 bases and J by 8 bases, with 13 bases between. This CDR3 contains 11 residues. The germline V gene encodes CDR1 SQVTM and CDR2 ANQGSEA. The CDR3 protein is CSLKKGDEQFF. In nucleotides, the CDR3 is TGCAGCCTGAAGAAGGGCGATGAGCAGTTCTTC.

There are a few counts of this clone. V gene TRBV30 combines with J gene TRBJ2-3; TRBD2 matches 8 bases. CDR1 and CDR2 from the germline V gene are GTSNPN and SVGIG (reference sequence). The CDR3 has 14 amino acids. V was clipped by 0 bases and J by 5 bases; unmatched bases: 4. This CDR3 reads CAWSVGAGGDTQYF. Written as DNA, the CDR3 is TGTGCCTGGAGTGTAGGTGCGGGAGGAGATACGCAGTATTTT.

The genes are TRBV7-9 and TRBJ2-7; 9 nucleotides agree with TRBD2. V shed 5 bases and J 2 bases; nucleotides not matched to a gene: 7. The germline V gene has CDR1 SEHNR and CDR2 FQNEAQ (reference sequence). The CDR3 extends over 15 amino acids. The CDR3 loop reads CASSPTAGGAYEQYF. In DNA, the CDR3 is TGTGCCAGCAGCCCTACAGCGGGAGGTGCCTACGAGCAGTACTTC.

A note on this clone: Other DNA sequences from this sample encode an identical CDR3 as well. The CDR3 coding sequence is TGCAGCGCAAGGGAGACAGCTAGCTCCTACGAGCAGTACTTC. Its protein product is CSARETASSYEQYF. The chain employs TRBV29-1 and TRBJ2-7; D may be TRBD1 or TRBD2 (5 bases each). Germline V gene sequence: CDR1 SQVTM, CDR2 ANQGSEA. V lost 7 bases, J lost 0 bases, and 16 bases lay in between. This CDR3 contains 14 residues.

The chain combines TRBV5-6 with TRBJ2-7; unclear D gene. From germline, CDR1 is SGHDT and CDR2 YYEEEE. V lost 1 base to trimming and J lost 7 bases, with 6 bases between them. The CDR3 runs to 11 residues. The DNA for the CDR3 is TGTGCCAGCAGCTTGTCCGAAGAGCAGTACTTC. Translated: CASSLSEEQYF.

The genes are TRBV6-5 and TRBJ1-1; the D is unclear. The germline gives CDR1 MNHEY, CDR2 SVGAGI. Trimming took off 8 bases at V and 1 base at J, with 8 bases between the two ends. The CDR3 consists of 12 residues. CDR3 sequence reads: CASSRQNTEAFF. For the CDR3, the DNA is TGTGCCAGCTCCAGGCAGAACACTGAAGCTTTCTTT.

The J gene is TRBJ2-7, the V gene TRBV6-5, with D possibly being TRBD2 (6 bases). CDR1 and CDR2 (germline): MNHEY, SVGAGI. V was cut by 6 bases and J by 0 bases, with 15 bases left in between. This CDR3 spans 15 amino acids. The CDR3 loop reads CASSQSGWSSYEQYF. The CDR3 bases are TGTGCCAGCAGCCAAAGCGGGTGGAGCTCCTACGAGCAGTACTTC.

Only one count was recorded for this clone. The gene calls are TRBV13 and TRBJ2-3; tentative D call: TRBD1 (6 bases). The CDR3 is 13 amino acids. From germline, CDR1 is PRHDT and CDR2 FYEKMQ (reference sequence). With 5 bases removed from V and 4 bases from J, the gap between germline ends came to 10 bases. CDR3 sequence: CASSLNRADTQYF. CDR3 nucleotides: TGTGCCAGCAGCCTAAACAGGGCAGATACGCAGTATTTT.

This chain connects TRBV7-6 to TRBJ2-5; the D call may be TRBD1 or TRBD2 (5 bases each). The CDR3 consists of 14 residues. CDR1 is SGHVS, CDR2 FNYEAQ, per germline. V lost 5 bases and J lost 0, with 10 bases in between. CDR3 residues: CASSTGTYQETQYF. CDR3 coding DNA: TGTGCCAGCAGCACCGGGACCTACCAAGAGACCCAGTACTTC.

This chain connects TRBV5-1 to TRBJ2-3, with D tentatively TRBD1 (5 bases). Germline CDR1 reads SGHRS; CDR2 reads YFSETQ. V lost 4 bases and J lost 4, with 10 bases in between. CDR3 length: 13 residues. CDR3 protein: CASSKDIADTQYF. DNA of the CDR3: TGCGCCAGCAGCAAGGACATTGCAGATACGCAGTATTTT.

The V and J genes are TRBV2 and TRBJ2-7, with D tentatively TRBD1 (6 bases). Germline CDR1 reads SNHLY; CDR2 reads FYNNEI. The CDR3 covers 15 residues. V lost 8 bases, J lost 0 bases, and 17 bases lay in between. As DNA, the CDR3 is TGTGCCAGCTTCTCTGGACAGATAAGCTCCTACGAGCAGTACTTC. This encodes CASFSGQISSYEQYF.

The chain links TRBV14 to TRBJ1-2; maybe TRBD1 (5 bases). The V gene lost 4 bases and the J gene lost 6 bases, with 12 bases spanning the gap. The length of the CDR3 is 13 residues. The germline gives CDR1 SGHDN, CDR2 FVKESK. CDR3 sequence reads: CASSLDKRDGYTF. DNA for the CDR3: TGTGCCAGCAGCCTGGACAAACGTGATGGCTACACCTTC.